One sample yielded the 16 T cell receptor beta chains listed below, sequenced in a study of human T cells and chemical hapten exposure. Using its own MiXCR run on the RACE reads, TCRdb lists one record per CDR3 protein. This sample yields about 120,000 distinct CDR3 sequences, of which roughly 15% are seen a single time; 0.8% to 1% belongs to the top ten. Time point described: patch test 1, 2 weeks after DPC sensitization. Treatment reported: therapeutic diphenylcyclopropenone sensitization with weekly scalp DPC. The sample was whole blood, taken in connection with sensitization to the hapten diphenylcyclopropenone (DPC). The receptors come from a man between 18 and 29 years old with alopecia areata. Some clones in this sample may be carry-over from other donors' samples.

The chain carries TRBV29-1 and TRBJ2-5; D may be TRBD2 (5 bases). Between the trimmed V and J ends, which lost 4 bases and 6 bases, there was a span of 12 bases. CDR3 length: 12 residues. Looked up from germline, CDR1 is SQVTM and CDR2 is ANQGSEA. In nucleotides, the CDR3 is TGCAGCGTTGCATCTAGCATGAAGACCCAGTACTTC. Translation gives CSVASSMKTQYF.

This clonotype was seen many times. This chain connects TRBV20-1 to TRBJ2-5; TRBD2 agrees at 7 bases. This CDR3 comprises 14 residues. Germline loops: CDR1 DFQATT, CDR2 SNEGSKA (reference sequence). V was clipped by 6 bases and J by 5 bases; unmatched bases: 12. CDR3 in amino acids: CSAHRGGTRETQYF. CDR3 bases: TGCAGTGCCCATCGCGGGGGTACGCGGGAGACCCAGTACTTC.

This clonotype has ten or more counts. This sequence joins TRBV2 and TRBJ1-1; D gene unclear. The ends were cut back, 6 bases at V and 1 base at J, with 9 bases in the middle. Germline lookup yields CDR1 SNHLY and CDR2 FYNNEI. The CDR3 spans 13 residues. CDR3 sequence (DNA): TGTGCCAGCAGCATCGACACGAACACTGAAGCTTTCTTT. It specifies CASSIDTNTEAFF. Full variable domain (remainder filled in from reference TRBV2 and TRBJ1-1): EPEVTQTPSHQVTQMGQEVILRCVPISNHLYFYWYRQILGQKVEFLVSFYNNEISEKSEIFDDQFSVERPDGSNFTLKIRSTKLEDSAMYFCASSIDTNTEAFFGQGTRLTVV.

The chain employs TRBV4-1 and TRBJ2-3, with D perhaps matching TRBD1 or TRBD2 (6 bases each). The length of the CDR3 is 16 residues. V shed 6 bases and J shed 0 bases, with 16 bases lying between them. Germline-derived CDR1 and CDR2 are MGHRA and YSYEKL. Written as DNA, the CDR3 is TGCGCCAGCAGTTCACTTCAGGGGACTAGCACAGATACGCAGTATTTT. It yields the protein CASSSLQGTSTDTQYF.

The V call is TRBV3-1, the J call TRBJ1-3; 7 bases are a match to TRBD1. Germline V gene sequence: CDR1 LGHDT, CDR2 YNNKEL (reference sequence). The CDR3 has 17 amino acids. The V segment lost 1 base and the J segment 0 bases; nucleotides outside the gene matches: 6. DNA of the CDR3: TGTGCCAGCAGCCAAGGGCCCGGGACAGTCTCTGGAAACACCATATATTTT. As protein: CASSQGPGTVSGNTIYF.

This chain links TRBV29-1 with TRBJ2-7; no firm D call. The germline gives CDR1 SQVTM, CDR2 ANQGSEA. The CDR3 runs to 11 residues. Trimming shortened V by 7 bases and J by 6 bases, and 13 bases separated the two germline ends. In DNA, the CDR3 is TGCAGCGCCACGGATCGAGGCGAGCAGTACGTC. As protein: CSATDRGEQYV.

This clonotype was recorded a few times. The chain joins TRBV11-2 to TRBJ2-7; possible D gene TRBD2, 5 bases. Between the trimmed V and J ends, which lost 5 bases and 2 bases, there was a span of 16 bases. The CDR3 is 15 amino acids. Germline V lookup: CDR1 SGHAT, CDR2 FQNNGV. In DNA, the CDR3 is TGTGCCAGCAGCCCAAGTCTCCGGGGTACCTACGAGCAGTACGTC. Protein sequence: CASSPSLRGTYEQYV.

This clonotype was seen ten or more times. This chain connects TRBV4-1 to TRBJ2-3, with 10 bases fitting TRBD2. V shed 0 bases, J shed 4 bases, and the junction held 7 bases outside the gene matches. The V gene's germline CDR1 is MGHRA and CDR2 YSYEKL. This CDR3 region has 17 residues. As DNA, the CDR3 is TGCGCCAGCAGCCAAGATGGAGTAGCGGGGGGTTCAGATACGCAGTATTTT. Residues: CASSQDGVAGGSDTQYF.

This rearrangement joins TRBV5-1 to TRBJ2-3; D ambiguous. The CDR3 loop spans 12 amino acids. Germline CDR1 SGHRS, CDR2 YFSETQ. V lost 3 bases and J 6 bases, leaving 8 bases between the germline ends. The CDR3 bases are TGCGCCAGCAGCTCCCAATTGGATACGCAGTATTTT. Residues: CASSSQLDTQYF.

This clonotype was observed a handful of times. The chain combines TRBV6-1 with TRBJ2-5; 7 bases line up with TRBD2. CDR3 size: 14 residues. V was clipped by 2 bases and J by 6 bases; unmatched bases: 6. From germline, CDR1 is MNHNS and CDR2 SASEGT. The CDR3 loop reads CASSELGREKTQYF. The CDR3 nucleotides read TGTGCCAGCAGTGAATTAGGGAGGGAGAAGACCCAGTACTTC.

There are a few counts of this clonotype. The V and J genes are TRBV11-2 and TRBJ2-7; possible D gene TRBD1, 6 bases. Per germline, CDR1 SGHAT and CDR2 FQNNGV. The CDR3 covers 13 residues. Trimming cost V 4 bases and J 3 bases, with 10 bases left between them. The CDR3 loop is CASSWTVDYEQYV. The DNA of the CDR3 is TGTGCCAGCAGCTGGACAGTGGACTACGAGCAGTACGTC.

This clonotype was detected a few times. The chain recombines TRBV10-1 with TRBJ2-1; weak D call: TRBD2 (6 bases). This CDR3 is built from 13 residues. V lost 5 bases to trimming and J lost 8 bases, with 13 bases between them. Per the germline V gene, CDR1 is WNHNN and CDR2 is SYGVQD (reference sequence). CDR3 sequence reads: CASSTGPGDEQFF. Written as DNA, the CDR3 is TGCGCCAGCAGTACGGGGCCGGGGGATGAGCAGTTCTTC.

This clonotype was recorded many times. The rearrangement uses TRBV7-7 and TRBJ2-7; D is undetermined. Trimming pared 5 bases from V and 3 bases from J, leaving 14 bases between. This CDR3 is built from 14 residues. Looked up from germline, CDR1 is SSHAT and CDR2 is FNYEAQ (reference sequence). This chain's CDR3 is CASSLDPDNYEQYF. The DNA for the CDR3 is TGTGCCAGCAGCCTAGACCCTGACAACTACGAGCAGTACTTC.

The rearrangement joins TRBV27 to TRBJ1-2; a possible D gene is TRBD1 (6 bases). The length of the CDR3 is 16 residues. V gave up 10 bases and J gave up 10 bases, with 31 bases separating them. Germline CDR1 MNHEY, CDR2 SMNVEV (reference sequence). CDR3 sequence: CATAPPGHNRHGPYTF. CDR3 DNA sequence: TGTGCCACGGCTCCCCCGGGACATAACCGTCATGGGCCCTACACCTTC.

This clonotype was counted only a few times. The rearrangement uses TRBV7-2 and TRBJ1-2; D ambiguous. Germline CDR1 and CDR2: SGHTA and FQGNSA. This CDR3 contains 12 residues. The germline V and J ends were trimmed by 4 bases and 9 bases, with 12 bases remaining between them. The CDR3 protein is CASSSLAPRYTF. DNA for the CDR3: TGTGCCAGCAGCTCCCTGGCACCCCGCTACACCTTC.

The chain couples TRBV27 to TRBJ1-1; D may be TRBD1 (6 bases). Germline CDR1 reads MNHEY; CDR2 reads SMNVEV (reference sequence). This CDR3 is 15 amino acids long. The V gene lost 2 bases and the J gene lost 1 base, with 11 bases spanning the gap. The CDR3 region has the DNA TGTGCCAGCAGTTTAACACGGACAGAGAACACTGAAGCTTTCTTT. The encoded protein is CASSLTRTENTEAFF.